These 5 T cell receptor beta chains were sequenced from one sample in a study of cytomegalovirus exposure and HLA in healthy donors (dated by TCRdb to about 2017). The library was made by the immunoSEQ multiplex PCR assay. For the multiplex PCR, a mixture combining 60 forward primers for TCR Vbeta segments and 13 reverse primers for TCR Jbeta segments was used. TCRdb took this table from immuneACCESS and kept in-frame rearrangements with V and J called. Such tables lack part of the clones; where checked against another copy, unresolved V genes explain under half of the gap, and the rest is unexplained. The sample contains 120,000 or so clones, approximately 80% of them found a single time. The leading ten clones occupy 1% of the sample. What was sequenced was PBMCs. All receptors derive from a human donor in good health.

The CDR3 protein is CASSHPKPGQLTYEQYF. CDR3 nucleotide sequence: TGCGCCAGCAGCCATCCTAAACCGGGACAATTAACCTACGAGCAGTACTTC. This sequence joins TRBV4-1 and TRBJ2-7, with D possibly matching TRBD1 (6 bases). V was pared by 3 bases and J by 2 bases, with 20 bases between. Germline CDR1 is MGHRA and CDR2 is YSYEKL. The CDR3 length is 17 residues.

This sequence joins TRBV5-1 and TRBJ1-6, with D hard to call. With 1 base removed from V and 12 bases from J, the gap between germline ends came to 11 bases. There are 13 residues in the CDR3. Germline lookup yields CDR1 SGHRS and CDR2 YFSETQ. The CDR3 spells CASSLWEGQPLHF. CDR3 bases: TGCGCCAGCAGCTTGTGGGAGGGCCAACCCCTCCACTTT.

The genes are TRBV30 and TRBJ2-2; 12 bases match TRBD2. The V segment lost 6 bases and the J segment 8 bases; nucleotides outside the gene matches: 10. The CDR3 runs 15 residues. From germline, CDR1 is GTSNPN and CDR2 SVGIG (reference sequence). The CDR3 is CACWLAGGHRGELFF. CDR3 DNA: TGTGCCTGCTGGCTAGCGGGGGGGCACCGGGGGGAGCTGTTTTTT.

The genes are TRBV27 and TRBJ1-3, with 7 bases aligning to TRBD1. This CDR3 spans 15 amino acids. Germline V lookup: CDR1 MNHEY, CDR2 SMNVEV (reference sequence). V lost 5 bases, J lost 4 bases, and 8 bases stayed unmatched. CDR3 in amino acids: CASSPRTGLGNTIYF. Here the CDR3 DNA reads TGTGCCAGCAGTCCACGGACAGGACTGGGAAACACCATATATTTT.

The chain combines TRBV19 with TRBJ2-1; TRBD1 aligns across 7 bases. V shed 5 bases, J shed 9 bases, and the junction held 13 bases outside the gene matches. The CDR3 consists of 15 residues. CDR1 LNHDA and CDR2 SQIVND come from the germline V gene (reference sequence). The CDR3 coding sequence is TGTGCCAGTAGTGTGATGCAGGGGGTTAAGGGTGAGCAGTTCTTC. It encodes CASSVMQGVKGEQFF.